The sequence of this T cell receptor (beta chain) was determined in a study of T-cell memory formation after mild COVID-19 (dated by TCRdb to about 2021). With regard to the full study: TCR sequence clusters from the two donors were largely donor specific. Two young, previously healthy adult volunteers, one female and one male, were included in the cohort. T-cell clones expanding and contracting after mild COVID-19 in a couple of donors were tracked by longitudinal TCRalpha and TCRbeta repertoire sequencing. Overall study results and their limits: Contracting CD4+ clones were found mainly in CM and EM memory subsets, while CD8+ clones were enriched in EMRA. Some responding clones were detected in pre-infection memory, suggesting pre-existing cross-reactive memory T cells joined the SARS-CoV-2 response. Only two mild cases were covered by the study, and larger cohorts that include severe cases with pre-infection samples were considered necessary. SARS-CoV-2 specificity was not confirmed for the second-wave clones peaking on day 37. From day 15 to 85, contracting clones showed balanced CD4/CD8 phenotypes, whereas a second wave of clones that expanded from day 15 to 37 leaned towards CD4+.

Ficoll-Paque density gradient centrifugation was used to isolate PBMCs. This clonotype was picked up a small number of times. Its cognate antigen has yet to be identified. Base qualities are not at hand, and no much larger clone is one base apart. Sequencer: Illumina NovaSeq 6000. Using 5'RACE with constant-segment primers, TCRalpha and TCRbeta cDNA libraries were constructed, with sample barcodes and unique molecular identifiers added in the process. Trizol reagent was used to extract RNA from every sample. The libraries were amplified in two PCR steps, and the second step added a second sample barcode and Illumina TruSeq adapters. Sequencing of the libraries was done on an Illumina NovaSeq, producing 2 x 150 bp paired-end reads. The published analysis was carried out like this. With migec v1.2.7, reads were demultiplexed and then collapsed into UMI-guided consensus sequences. With mixcr v2.1.11, UMI consensuses were aligned to TRA and TRB V and J templates and assembled into clonotypes. A clonotype was counted as expanded or contracted only if both edgeR and NoisET called the change significant, with noise models trained on biological replicates. edgeR calls used a false discovery rate-adjusted p below 0.01 and a log2 fold-change threshold of 1. As an exploratory analysis of dynamics, max-normalized trajectories of the 1000 most abundant clonotypes were examined by PCA with hierarchical clustering. The CD4 or CD8 phenotype of responding clones was assigned using the separately sequenced CD4+ and CD8+ repertoires. TCRdb reran the public reads through fastp at Q25 and MiXCR, keeping productive beta chains. When rows share a CDR3 protein, they turn into one entry using the most common DNA and genes. Clone size and V and J calls follow TCRdb, not the original study. The sample table lists a few hundred thousand distinct CDR3 sequences, around 27% of them with a count of one. Roughly 14% of the sample is taken by the ten largest.

Based on the germline V gene, the CDR1 and CDR2 sequences are MDHEN and SYDVKM. The junction carries 32 bases between V and J, which are trimmed by 5 bases and 6 bases respectively. From the cysteine through the phenylalanine, the CDR3 covers 20 amino acids. The DNA shown is the 60-base CDR3, in frame from base 1. Sample: PBMCs or a T cell subset sorted from them (not recorded which). The V and J segments used are TRBV28 and TRBJ1-5, with a tentative D gene TRBD1 over 5 matching bases. The clonotype was recovered from an adult woman who had mild COVID-19 (a few samples of this study predate the infection). The sample titles of this study are shuffled in the database, so cell type and time point are left out; the donor was told from shared clones. For the CDR3, the sequence is CASSGHFPQLASGLSQPQHF. The sequence in DNA is TGTGCCAGCAGTGGCCACTTCCCCCAACTCGCGTCGGGGCTTAGTCAGCCCCAGCATTTT.